This T cell receptor (beta chain) was profiled in a study of blood T cell repertoires in COVID-19. Study-wide context: Spain, Italy and the United States supplied samples that represented acute and convalescent COVID-19.

TCRdb's table, derived via immunoSEQ multiplex PCR, lists solely in-frame clones and lacks some. The sample lists about 43,000 clones; roughly 87% were seen once. Trimming removed 4 bases from V and 0 bases from J, with 11 bases in between. The CDR3 length is 15 residues. Per the germline V gene, CDR1 is LNHDA and CDR2 is SQIVND (reference sequence). The source of this sequence is a woman aged 80 or older with active COVID-19. Material for sequencing was peripheral blood. V usage is TRBV19 and J usage is TRBJ2-3; perhaps TRBD1 as D (6 bases). The CDR3 coding sequence is TGTGCCAGTAGTAAAGGCAGGGGTAGCACAGATACGCAGTATTTT. It encodes CASSKGRGSTDTQYF.